This TCR beta chain stems from a study of Graves' ophthalmopathy and Graves' hyperthyroidism. On this clonotype itself: Antigen specificity is unknown. A read error may be the cause here, since a much bigger clone is one base away.

Germline V gene sequence: CDR1 KGHSH, CDR2 LQKENI. V was pared by 8 bases and J by 6 bases, with 14 bases between. This CDR3 contains 13 residues. Where ophthalmopathy was absent within 18 months of follow-up, hyperthyroidism was stable. Using RNA transcripts, the TCR beta CDR3 regions were amplified. HTBI primers were used in a first-round RT-PCR, which preceded a second-round multiplex PCR. A single record per CDR3 protein comes from TCRdb applying MiXCR to the multiplex PCR reads. The sample yields 400,000 or so distinct CDR3 sequences, 17% seen once. Regarding the study as a whole: Discrimination between ophthalmopathy and stable hyperthyroidism by a 13-signature model showed 87.88% sensitivity and 65% to 84% specificity.

Material for sequencing was peripheral blood. The clonotype originates from an adult woman with stable Graves' hyperthyroidism. The rearrangement uses TRBV18 and TRBJ1-5; no firm D call. CDR3 nucleotides: TGTGCCAGCCCAAGTGAAGGTGGTCAGCCCCAGCATTTT. It codes for CASPSEGGQPQHF.